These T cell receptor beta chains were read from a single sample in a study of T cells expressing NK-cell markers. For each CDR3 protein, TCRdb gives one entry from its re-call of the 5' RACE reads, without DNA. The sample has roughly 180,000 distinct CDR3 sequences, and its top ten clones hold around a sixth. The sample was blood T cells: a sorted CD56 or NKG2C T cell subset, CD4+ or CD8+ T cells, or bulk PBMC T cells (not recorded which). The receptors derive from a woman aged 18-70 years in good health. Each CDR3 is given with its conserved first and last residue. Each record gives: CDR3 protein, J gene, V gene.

CAWGLAGANEQFF	TRBJ2-1	TRBV30
CASSERGGPYEQYF	TRBJ2-7	TRBV2
CASSSHRDTGELFF	TRBJ2-2	TRBV7-8
CAITSSGGRVGYNEQFF	TRBJ2-1	TRBV10-3
CASSAERHPYEQYF	TRBJ2-7	TRBV9
CSAPGTSTDTQYF	TRBJ2-3	TRBV20-1
CASSPFGDSISGANVLTF	TRBJ2-6	TRBV5-1
CSAGRRGDEQYF	TRBJ2-7	TRBV20-1
CASASRGADTQYF	TRBJ2-3	TRBV27
CASSLFGQGNSGNTIYF	TRBJ1-3	TRBV28
CASSQETGRYYGYTF	TRBJ1-2	TRBV3-1
CASTTRANGGTEAFF	TRBJ1-1	TRBV7-6
CASSQTGLSEAFF	TRBJ1-1	TRBV6-1
CASSAWGNSGRPHEQFF	TRBJ2-1	TRBV9
CASSYGLAGQLLEQYF	TRBJ2-7	TRBV7-2
CASSQVSYEQYF	TRBJ2-7	TRBV3-1
CASSGGSAISYEQYF	TRBJ2-7	TRBV6-1
CASSPWLAENYNEQFF	TRBJ2-1	TRBV6-1
CASSTRGGLAMTDTQYF	TRBJ2-3	TRBV3-1
CATSSLEKETQYF	TRBJ2-5	TRBV15
CASSQARGLATYTGELFF	TRBJ2-2	TRBV4-1
CASSQRLAGPQETQYF	TRBJ2-5	TRBV5-1
CASSQDGGRVSTDTQYF	TRBJ2-3	TRBV4-1
CASSPGQGYTGELFF	TRBJ2-2	TRBV13
CASSSPTDRKLNTEAFF	TRBJ1-1	TRBV12-3/TRBV12-4
CASSEAGRNTIYF	TRBJ1-3	TRBV25-1
CASSLAQDRGRTEAFF	TRBJ1-1	TRBV5-1
CASSHGTSNNEQFF	TRBJ2-1	TRBV3-1
CASRGNSGSSYNEQFF	TRBJ2-1	TRBV6-1
CASSLGQGMDKLFF	TRBJ1-4	TRBV7-9
CASSIAASGRSEFF	TRBJ2-1	TRBV19
CASSLQSSGATGELFF	TRBJ2-2	TRBV5-1
CASSSGVRGSDTQYF	TRBJ2-3	TRBV5-1
CASSSPGQLGTYEQYF	TRBJ2-7	TRBV5-1
CATREGHRDHQETQYF	TRBJ2-5	TRBV24-1
CASRDRAGDTQYF	TRBJ2-3	TRBV13
CAISEVSSLAPSTDTQYF	TRBJ2-3	TRBV10-3